The clone carrying this TCR beta chain was found a few times. Its antigen is not known. This sample stems from a study of T cells in Graves' hyperthyroidism and ophthalmopathy. The CDR3 totals 15 residues. The ends were cut back, 1 base at V and 0 bases at J, with 10 bases in the middle. The germline V gene has CDR1 SGHTA and CDR2 FQGNSA. Hyperthyroidism, newly diagnosed and lasting under 2 months, affected patients aged 18 to 65. Used for diagnoses were clinical symptoms, serum thyroxine and TRAb, thyroid ultrasound and orbital computed tomography. Researchers took RNA transcripts and amplified the TCR beta CDR3 regions from them. During a first-round RT-PCR of the TCR CDR3, the HTBI primer set was used. TCRdb called the multiplex PCR reads again in MiXCR, with one record for every CDR3 protein. The sample lists roughly 700,000 distinct CDR3 sequences; 30% to 40% were seen once. Notes on the study in general: Blood also carried most thyroid clonotypes expanded above 0.001. The model anticipated ophthalmopathy a median around six months pre-onset.

Sequenced material: blood. This sequence originates from a woman aged 40 to 50 with Graves' hyperthyroidism. The rearrangement joins TRBV7-2 to TRBJ2-7; no reliable D call. The CDR3, as DNA: TGTGCCAGCAGCTTAGTACTCGATGGCTCCTACGAGCAGTACTTC. It yields the protein CASSLVLDGSYEQYF.